Following are 26 T cell receptor beta chains from one sample sequenced in a study of blood T cell repertoires in COVID-19. Here immunoSEQ multiplex PCR was the method, and the copy in TCRdb shows in-frame clones only, minus some. The sample yields around 50,000 clones, around 90% seen once. The sequenced sample was peripheral blood. The receptors derive from a man between 60 and 75 years old with acute or convalescent COVID-19.

The chain employs TRBV25-1 and TRBJ1-2; perhaps TRBD1 as D (5 bases). Trimming removed 2 bases from V and 6 bases from J, with 10 bases in between. Germline loops: CDR1 MGHDK, CDR2 SYGVNS. This CDR3 is 13 amino acids long. CDR3 loop: CASSESPGNGYTF. For the CDR3, the DNA is TGTGCCAGCAGTGAAAGTCCAGGGAATGGCTACACCTTC.

The V and J genes are TRBV28 and TRBJ2-7; 8 positions agree with TRBD2. V dropped 6 bases and J dropped 3; count of bases not matched to a gene: 7. Germline V lookup: CDR1 MDHEN, CDR2 SYDVKM. There are 14 residues in the CDR3. The CDR3 loop reads CASRPERELYEQYF. DNA for the CDR3: TGTGCCAGCAGGCCAGAGCGGGAGCTCTACGAGCAGTACTTC.

The rearrangement joins TRBV30 to TRBJ2-7, with TRBD1 matching 9 bases. Germline V gives CDR1 GTSNPN, CDR2 SVGIG (reference sequence). This CDR3 has 13 residues. With V trimmed by 5 bases and J by 6 bases, 8 bases remained unmatched. The CDR3 nucleotides read TGTGCCTGGTCTCCGGGACAGGGTGGCGAGCAGTACTTC. It translates to CAWSPGQGGEQYF. The full variable domain, rest sourced from reference TRBV30 and TRBJ2-7, is SQTIHQWPATLVQPVGSPLSLECTVEGTSNPNLYWYRQAAGRGLQLLFYSVGIGQISSEVPQNLSASRPQDRQFILSSKKLLLSDSGFYLCAWSPGQGGEQYFGPGTRLTVT.

J is TRBJ2-1 and V is TRBV4-3; 11 positions match TRBD2. Per germline, CDR1 LGHNA and CDR2 YSLEER. V shed 3 bases, J shed 2 bases, and the junction held 6 bases outside the gene matches. This CDR3 has 17 residues. CDR3 sequence reads: CASSHNLAGGAYNEQFF. The CDR3 DNA is TGCGCCAGCAGCCATAACCTAGCGGGAGGCGCCTACAATGAGCAGTTCTTC.

This chain links TRBV11-2 with TRBJ1-2; D is unresolved. This CDR3 contains 15 residues. Germline CDR1 SGHAT, CDR2 FQNNGV. The V end was cut by 0 bases, the J end by 0 bases, with 8 bases between. CDR3 nucleotides: TGTGCCAGCAGCTTAGACAGACTATCTAACTATGGCTACACCTTC. Amino acids: CASSLDRLSNYGYTF.

The chain joins TRBV11-3 to TRBJ2-6, with D possibly TRBD2 on 8 matching bases. Per germline, CDR1 SGHNT and CDR2 YENEEA. This CDR3 contains 18 residues. V lost 5 bases to trimming and J lost 0 bases, with 17 bases between them. The CDR3, as DNA: TGTGCCAGCAGCCCCCGGGAGGGGGCCCGCTCTGGGGCCAACGTCCTGACTTTC. It translates to CASSPREGARSGANVLTF.

The V call is TRBV5-4, the J call TRBJ1-4; 8 bases match TRBD1. The trim removed 5 bases at V and 8 bases at J, leaving 11 bases unmatched. The CDR3 runs to 15 residues. Germline V gives CDR1 SGHNT, CDR2 YYREEE (reference sequence). The CDR3 region has the DNA TGTGCCAGCAGTCAAAGGACAGGGTTACAGGAAAAACTGTTTTTT. It specifies CASSQRTGLQEKLFF.

The J gene is TRBJ2-5, the V gene TRBV28, with 7 bases that match TRBD1. The CDR3 contains 14 residues. CDR1 and CDR2 from the germline V gene are MDHEN and SYDVKM. Trimming cost V 5 bases and J 5 bases; bases outside gene matches: 8. CDR3 nucleotides: TGTGCCAGCAGTCCACCGACAGGGTTGGAGACCCAGTACTTC. It specifies CASSPPTGLETQYF.

V gene TRBV12-3 or TRBV12-4 combines with J gene TRBJ2-7; TRBD2 might be the D (6 bases). CDR3 size: 12 residues. The V end lost 3 bases, the J end lost 5 bases, and 8 bases lay between the germline ends. The CDR3 spells CASSFSGDEQYF. The CDR3 DNA follows: TGTGCCAGCAGTTTCTCGGGGGACGAGCAGTACTTC.

The chain carries TRBV28 and TRBJ1-5; D is uncertain. The germline V gene has CDR1 MDHEN and CDR2 SYDVKM. V shed 8 bases and J shed 0 bases, with 8 bases lying between them. The CDR3 extends over 13 amino acids. The CDR3 coding sequence is TGTGCCAGCGCAGGTTCTAGCAATCAGCCCCAGCATTTT. It codes for CASAGSSNQPQHF.

J is TRBJ2-7 and V is TRBV5-1; 8 bases agree with TRBD1. CDR3 size: 15 residues. V lost 6 bases and J lost 2; bases outside the gene matches: 10. Germline V lookup: CDR1 SGHRS, CDR2 YFSETQ. Written as DNA, the CDR3 is TGCGCCAGCACGCCCGGGACAGGACCTCCCTACGAGCAGTACTTC. Residues: CASTPGTGPPYEQYF.

This rearrangement joins TRBV2 to TRBJ2-1; a possible D gene is TRBD1 (5 bases). The V end lost 6 bases, the J end lost 9 bases, and 21 bases lay between the germline ends. The CDR3 runs 15 residues. Germline lookup yields CDR1 SNHLY and CDR2 FYNNEI. In nucleotides, the CDR3 is TGTGCCAGCAGCCTCCCCCCCAGGGTTGGAATTGAGCAGTTCTTC. Its protein is CASSLPPRVGIEQFF.

This chain links TRBV14 with TRBJ1-1; D is unclear. V dropped 4 bases and J dropped 0 bases, with 12 bases sitting between them. The CDR3 has 15 residues. The germline V gene encodes CDR1 SGHDN and CDR2 FVKESK. The CDR3: CASSPSRGMNTEAFF. CDR3 coding DNA: TGTGCCAGCAGCCCCAGCCGCGGAATGAACACTGAAGCTTTCTTT.

V is TRBV18 and J is TRBJ1-5; 7 positions agree with TRBD1. With 3 bases clipped from V and 6 bases from J, the junction kept 8 bases outside the gene matches. The CDR3 runs to 15 residues. The germline V gene has CDR1 KGHSH and CDR2 LQKENI. The CDR3 DNA reads as TGTGCCAGCTCACCTAGCGACAGGGCGGGTCAGCCCCAGCATTTT. It translates to CASSPSDRAGQPQHF.

The chain carries TRBV9 and TRBJ2-1; 9 positions agree with TRBD1. The CDR3 contains 19 residues. CDR1 is SGDLS, CDR2 YYNGEE, per germline. V was clipped by 0 bases and J by 0 bases; unmatched bases: 10. The DNA for the CDR3 is TGTGCCAGCAGCGTAGCTGGTACAGGGACAGGGAGCTCCTACAATGAGCAGTTCTTC. Its protein is CASSVAGTGTGSSYNEQFF.

This chain joins TRBV3-1 (or the pseudogene TRBV3-2) and TRBJ2-3; 12 nucleotides agree with TRBD2. The CDR3 contains 17 residues. The germline CDR1 and CDR2 sequences are LGHDT and YNNKEL (reference sequence). Trimming removed 1 base from V and 4 bases from J; junction bases left unmatched: 6. This CDR3 is CASSQGGLAGTADTQYF. In DNA form, the CDR3 reads TGTGCCAGCAGCCAAGGTGGACTAGCGGGAACGGCAGATACGCAGTATTTT.

The chain uses TRBV9 and TRBJ1-3; D not resolved. The V and J ends lost 4 bases and 0 bases respectively, with 8 bases between them. The CDR3 is made up of 14 amino acids. Germline values: CDR1 SGDLS, CDR2 YYNGEE. CDR3 coding DNA: TGTGCCAGCAGCATACCGGGCTCTGGAAACACCATATATTTT. It encodes CASSIPGSGNTIYF.

The chain uses TRBV5-1 and TRBJ2-3; 11 bases are shared with TRBD2. From germline, CDR1 is SGHRS and CDR2 YFSETQ. J gave up 4 bases and V 7 bases, and 8 bases lay outside the gene matches. The CDR3 contains 15 residues. In nucleotides, the CDR3 is TGCGCCAGCTCCTTGACTAGCGGGAAGGCAGATACGCAGTATTTT. Amino acid sequence: CASSLTSGKADTQYF.

The chain couples TRBV12-5 to TRBJ2-2; D is unresolved. V was pared by 2 bases and J by 7 bases, with 23 bases between. The CDR3 sequence is 18 residues long. Germline CDR1 is LGHNT and CDR2 is FRNRAP. The CDR3 bases are TGTGCTAGTGGTTTGCCCCCTCCGGGTCCCCAAGTTGTCGGGGAGCTGTTTTTT. This sequence encodes CASGLPPPGPQVVGELFF. The full variable domain, its missing parts supplied by reference TRBV12-5 and TRBJ2-2, is DARVTQTPRHKVTEMGQEVTMRCQPILGHNTVFWYRQTMMQGLELLAYFRNRAPLDDSGMPKDRFSAEMPDATLATLKIQPSEPRDSAVYFCASGLPPPGPQVVGELFFGEGSRLTVL.

The rearrangement joins TRBV11-3 to TRBJ2-7, with D hard to call. This CDR3 has 13 amino acids. Trimming took off 0 bases at V and 4 bases at J, with 7 bases between the two ends. The germline gives CDR1 SGHNT, CDR2 YENEEA. CDR3 DNA: TGTGCCAGCAGCTTAGATCGAGAATACGAGCAGTACTTC. This sequence encodes CASSLDREYEQYF.

V and J are TRBV30 and TRBJ2-3, with 7 bases fitting TRBD2. J gave up 4 bases and V 7 bases, and 11 bases lay outside the gene matches. Per the germline V gene, CDR1 is GTSNPN and CDR2 is SVGIG (reference sequence). The CDR3 totals 14 residues. As DNA, the CDR3 is TGTGCCTCGGCCCTAGAGCGGGGCCCAGATACGCAGTATTTT. Protein product: CASALERGPDTQYF.

This clone has only a few counts. The chain recombines TRBV7-9 with TRBJ1-2; D is unresolved. Germline-derived CDR1 and CDR2 are SEHNR and FQNEAQ (reference sequence). The CDR3 runs 11 residues. V was shortened by 2 bases and J by 7 bases, with 5 bases between the two germline ends. The CDR3 DNA reads TGTGCCAGCAGCTTATACAGTGGCTACACCTTC. This gives the protein CASSLYSGYTF.

V and J are TRBV6-2 or TRBV6-3 and TRBJ2-1, with D hard to call. The CDR3 spans 16 residues. Germline-derived CDR1 and CDR2 are MNHEY and SVGEGT. V lost 5 bases and J 0 bases, leaving 14 bases between the germline ends. The CDR3 DNA reads TGTGCCAGCAGTCGACCGACTCGCAGCTCCTACAATGAGCAGTTCTTC. Its protein is CASSRPTRSSYNEQFF.

The genes are TRBV25-1 and TRBJ1-4; weak D call: TRBD1 (5 bases). Between the trimmed V and J ends, which lost 4 bases and 8 bases, there was a span of 11 bases. Germline-derived CDR1 and CDR2 are MGHDK and SYGVNS. The CDR3 has 13 amino acids. The CDR3 region is CASSAGVYEKLFF. For the CDR3, the DNA is TGTGCCAGCAGTGCGGGGGTGTACGAAAAACTGTTTTTT.

CDR3 sequence (DNA): TGTGCCAGCAGCCCGTCGCTTAGAGACCCCGGGGGGGGCTACACCTTC. This translates into CASSPSLRDPGGGYTF. The rearrangement joins TRBV7-9 to TRBJ1-2, with a tentative D call TRBD1 (5 bases). V lost 5 bases, J lost 8 bases, and 24 bases lay in between. This CDR3 is built from 16 residues. Germline V gene data show CDR1 as SEHNR and CDR2 as FQNEAQ (reference sequence).

This clone has just one count. The chain carries TRBV5-1 and TRBJ2-2; 7 bases are a match to TRBD1. Germline V gene sequence: CDR1 SGHRS, CDR2 YFSETQ. There are 16 residues in the CDR3. V lost 2 bases and J lost 2; bases outside the gene matches: 6. In DNA, the CDR3 is TGCGCCAGCAGCTTCCGGACAGGTACCAACACCGGGGAGCTGTTTTTT. This sequence encodes CASSFRTGTNTGELFF.